This TCR beta chain was captured by sequencing in a study of blood T cell repertoires in COVID-19. Study-level background: PBMCs, B-cell-depleted T cells, or T cells provided the cDNA or gDNA that made up the material.

Sequencing was performed with immunoSEQ multiplex PCR; in TCRdb, only in-frame clones are kept and a portion is missing. This sample has 95,000 to 110,000 clones, with roughly 87% found just once. Looked up from germline, CDR1 is DFQATT and CDR2 is SNEGSKA (reference sequence). V gave up 6 bases and J gave up 5 bases, with 5 bases separating them. This CDR3 has 10 residues. This TCR derives from a human donor in a cohort sampled during active COVID-19. The sample comprised peripheral blood. The gene calls are TRBV20-1 and TRBJ2-1, with D hard to call. CDR3 DNA sequence: TGCAGTGCATCCGACAATGAGCAGTTCTTC. Its translation: CSASDNEQFF.